The rows below give T cell receptor beta chains drawn from one sample of a study of blood T cell repertoires in COVID-19. TCRdb keeps only in-frame clones here, not all; method: immunoSEQ multiplex PCR. Of some 530,000 clones in the sample, 88% were seen once. The sequencing sample was made of PBMCs or T cells enriched from blood (not recorded which). All receptors come from a woman aged 55-70 years who had recovered from COVID-19. The CDR3 runs from the conserved cysteine through the conserved F or W. The order of the fields is D gene, V gene, J gene, clone size, CDR3 DNA, CDR3 protein. A D gene is named only where the DNA matches it firmly. Clone size appears in some rows only: once, few, many, or a class for an expanded clone.

d_call: TRBD2; v_call: TRBV7-9; j_call: TRBJ2-1; clone_size: -; cdr3_nt: TGTGCCAGCAGCTTAGGAGATAGCGGGGGGGCTTGGGACAATGAGCAGTTCTTC; cdr3_aa: CASSLGDSGGAWDNEQFF
d_call: -; v_call: TRBV6-5; j_call: TRBJ2-7; clone_size: -; cdr3_nt: TGTGCCAGCAGTTACGGGGGGGGCCCGGGGGAGCAGTACTTC; cdr3_aa: CASSYGGGPGEQYF
d_call: -; v_call: TRBV7-9; j_call: TRBJ2-7; clone_size: -; cdr3_nt: TGTGCCAGCAGCTCGGACTTCTCCTACGAGCAGTACTTC; cdr3_aa: CASSSDFSYEQYF
d_call: -; v_call: TRBV5-1; j_call: TRBJ2-1; clone_size: -; cdr3_nt: TGCGCCAGCAGCTTTTGGTACAGTTACAATGAGCAGTTCTTC; cdr3_aa: CASSFWYSYNEQFF
d_call: -; v_call: TRBV5-6; j_call: TRBJ2-5; clone_size: once; cdr3_nt: TGTGCCAGCAGCTTGGAAGTTAAGCTAGGGACCCAGTACTTC; cdr3_aa: CASSLEVKLGTQYF
d_call: -; v_call: TRBV19; j_call: TRBJ1-1; clone_size: -; cdr3_nt: TGTGCCAGTAGGGACAGGAACACTGAAGCTTTCTTT; cdr3_aa: CASRDRNTEAFF
d_call: -; v_call: TRBV9; j_call: TRBJ2-5; clone_size: -; cdr3_nt: TGTGCCAGCAGCGTAGGGGGCTCGTACCAAGAGACCCAGTACTTC; cdr3_aa: CASSVGGSYQETQYF
d_call: -; v_call: TRBV5-6; j_call: TRBJ1-1; clone_size: -; cdr3_nt: TGTGCCAGCAGCCCCGGGACACTGAACACTGAAGCTTTCTTT; cdr3_aa: CASSPGTLNTEAFF
d_call: -; v_call: TRBV7-2; j_call: TRBJ2-5; clone_size: -; cdr3_nt: TGTGCCAGCAGCCCCACAACAGTTTACCAAGAGACCCAGTACTTC; cdr3_aa: CASSPTTVYQETQYF
d_call: -; v_call: TRBV2; j_call: TRBJ1-1; clone_size: once; cdr3_nt: TGTGCCAGCGCGCGAGAGGTTAACACTGAAGCTTTCTTT; cdr3_aa: CASAREVNTEAFF